This entry describes one TCR beta chain. Its specificity is unknown. Other DNA sequences in this sample translate to the same CDR3. The sample originates from a study of shared clonotypes between healthy human individuals. CDR1 is SGHNT, CDR2 YYREEE, per germline (reference sequence). V was trimmed by 3 bases and J by 2 bases, leaving 3 bases between them. The CDR3 contains 11 residues. Study findings and constraints: Generation probabilities were higher for clonotypes shared across all four sorted-subset donors than for unshared ones.

Sequenced by immunoSEQ multiplex PCR; TCRdb stores in-frame clones only, minus some. Here the sample spans hundreds of thousands of clones, roughly 98% being singletons. CD8 cells classed as naive were CD45RO-negative and positively selected for CCR7, excluding terminally differentiated effector memory CD45RA+ cells. Donors were Caucasian adults residing in Nashville, Tennessee, USA. The rearrangement uses TRBV5-4 and TRBJ2-7; D is ambiguous. The specimen sequenced was naive CD8+ T cells sorted from blood. The receptor was derived from a young man in good health. The CDR3 DNA reads TGTGCCAGCAGCTCCACCTACGAGCAGTACTTC. Translating it yields CASSSTYEQYF.